The T cell receptor (beta chain) under discussion was sequenced for a study of long-term antiretroviral therapy in people with HIV. Version v3.0 of the immunoSEQ assay was performed at survey level. Here immunoSEQ multiplex PCR was the method, and the copy in TCRdb shows in-frame clones only, minus some. Among some 14,000 clones listed, around 80% were seen once. Trimming took 6 bases from V and 4 from J; bases not matched to a gene: 4. From germline, CDR1 is SEHNR and CDR2 FQNEAQ (reference sequence). This CDR3 spans 13 amino acids. The origin of this receptor is a man aged 35 to 55 with HIV. The gene calls are TRBV7-9 and TRBJ2-7; 9 bases line up with TRBD1. The input for sequencing was unsorted PBMCs, taken 3.1 years after starting antiretroviral therapy. The DNA of the CDR3 is TGTGCCAGCAGTCCGGACAGGGGTTACGAGCAGTACTTC. Protein product: CASSPDRGYEQYF.